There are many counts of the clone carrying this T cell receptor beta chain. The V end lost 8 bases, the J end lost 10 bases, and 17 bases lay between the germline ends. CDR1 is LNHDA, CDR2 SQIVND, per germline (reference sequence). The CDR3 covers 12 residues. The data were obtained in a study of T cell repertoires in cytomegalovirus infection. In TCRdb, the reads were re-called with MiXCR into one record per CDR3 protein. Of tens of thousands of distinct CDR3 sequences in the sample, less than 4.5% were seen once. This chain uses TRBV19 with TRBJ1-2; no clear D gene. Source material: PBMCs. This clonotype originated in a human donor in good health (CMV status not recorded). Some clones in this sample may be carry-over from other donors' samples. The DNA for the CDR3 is TGTGCCAGTTCAAAAAGGAAGACGTACTACACCTTC. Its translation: CASSKRKTYYTF.